Included here is one T cell receptor beta chain sequence, with context. As yet, its antigen is unknown. The data were taken from a study of cytomegalovirus exposure and HLA in healthy donors. Study-level findings and limits: Presence/absence analysis assumed near-uniform sequencing depth across donors. Reports state that TCR beta sequences accurately predicted most subjects' HLA-A and HLA-B alleles.

V was pared by 0 bases and J by 0 bases, with 16 bases between. In germline, CDR1 is SGHNT, CDR2 YYREEE (reference sequence). There are 17 residues in the CDR3. Researchers ran the PCR with 60 Vbeta and 13 Jbeta primers. Measured with immunoSEQ multiplex PCR; TCRdb has only the in-frame clones, and not every one. The sample consists of roughly 170,000 clones, over 65% of them appearing once. The chain is built from TRBV5-4 and TRBJ2-7, with a tentative D call TRBD2 (6 bases). Sequencing was performed on PBMCs. The receptor comes from a woman in her twenties or thirties in good health and CMV-seropositive. In nucleotides, the CDR3 is TGTGCCAGCAGCTTGGGAGGACCGGGACTCCGCTCCTACGAGCAGTACTTC. Translated, it gives CASSLGGPGLRSYEQYF.